This T cell receptor (beta chain) appears in the sequencing data of a study of glioma-infiltrating T cells after dendritic cell vaccination. Time point in this sample: after dendritic cell vaccination, including at tumor progression/relapse. Isocitrate dehydrogenase mutation was absent in all glioblastoma patients. Germline V gene lookup returns CDR1 SGHNT and CDR2 YYREEE (reference sequence). With 4 bases removed from V and 3 bases from J, the gap between germline ends came to 11 bases. This CDR3 has 15 residues. TCRB CDR3 was amplified from 2 ug genomic DNA or less. TCRdb's table, derived via immunoSEQ multiplex PCR, lists solely in-frame clones and lacks some. The sample yields 75,000 to 95,000 clones, around four fifths seen once.

The sample was blood, taken after dendritic cell vaccination. This receptor was identified in a human donor with glioblastoma. The chain employs TRBV5-4 and TRBJ1-6; D is undetermined. The CDR3 region has the DNA TGTGCCAGCAGCCCAGTGGCAGTCTATAATTCACCCCTCCACTTT. Its protein product is CASSPVAVYNSPLHF.